Presented here are 25 T cell receptor beta chains from one specimen sequenced in a study of cytomegalovirus exposure and HLA in healthy donors. Primers for the PCR totalled 60 Vbeta and 13 Jbeta. The method was immunoSEQ multiplex PCR; TCRdb's version includes in-frame clones alone and lacks a portion of them. The sample consists of 150,000 to 200,000 clones, about 70% of them appearing once. Specimen: PBMCs. These receptors all stem from a male donor in good health and CMV-seronegative.

The J gene is TRBJ1-4, the V gene TRBV6-5; possibly TRBD1 for D (6 bases). V was pared by 6 bases and J by 8 bases, with 16 bases between. The CDR3 is made up of 14 amino acids. The germline V gene has CDR1 MNHEY and CDR2 SVGAGI. The CDR3 nucleotides read TGTGCCAGCAGGCCTACAGGGTTCGGGGAAAAACTGTTTTTT. Translated, it gives CASRPTGFGEKLFF.

The chain uses TRBV5-1 and TRBJ2-5; possibly TRBD1 for D (5 bases). Germline V CDR1 and CDR2: SGHRS, YFSETQ. CDR3 length: 16 amino acids. V lost 2 bases and J 2 bases, leaving 16 bases between the germline ends. The CDR3 coding sequence is TGCGCCAGCAGCTTCATACAGGCGGTGGGGCAAGAGACCCAGTACTTC. Its translation is CASSFIQAVGQETQYF. Together with reference TRBV5-1 and TRBJ2-5, the CDR3 gives the full variable domain: KAGVTQTPRYLIKTRGQQVTLSCSPISGHRSVSWYQQTPGQGLQFLFEYFSETQRNKGNFPGRFSGRQFSNSRSEMNVSTLELGDSALYLCASSFIQAVGQETQYFGPGTRLLVL.

This clone came up a few times. The genes are TRBV4-1 and TRBJ2-2, with D possibly being TRBD2 (6 bases). CDR1 is MGHRA, CDR2 YSYEKL, per germline. Trimming pared 1 base from V and 1 base from J, leaving 7 bases between. The CDR3 has 15 amino acids. This chain's CDR3 is CASSQAGVNTGELFF. In nucleotides, the CDR3 is TGCGCCAGCAGCCAAGCGGGAGTGAACACCGGGGAGCTGTTTTTT.

This clone was seen a handful of times. The gene calls are TRBV4-1 and TRBJ1-1; D is possibly TRBD1 (5 bases). In germline, CDR1 is MGHRA, CDR2 YSYEKL. The CDR3 contains 16 residues. The ends were cut back, 1 base at V and 5 bases at J, with 17 bases in the middle. The CDR3 protein is CASSQGGVESGTEAFF. CDR3 nucleotide sequence: TGCGCCAGCAGCCAAGGGGGGGTGGAGTCTGGGACTGAAGCTTTCTTT.

This clone was found a few times. The chain has TRBV19 and TRBJ2-1, with 11 bases fitting TRBD2. Germline lookup yields CDR1 LNHDA and CDR2 SQIVND (reference sequence). V lost 1 base and J lost 13; bases outside the gene matches: 12. The CDR3 loop spans 16 amino acids. CDR3 in amino acids: CASSIGLAGGSSNQFF. CDR3 nucleotide sequence: TGTGCCAGTAGTATAGGGCTAGCGGGAGGAAGCTCCAATCAGTTCTTC.

The V call is TRBV18, the J call TRBJ2-1; TRBD1 matches at 9 bases. Trimming removed 5 bases from V and 0 bases from J; junction bases left unmatched: 14. CDR1 KGHSH and CDR2 LQKENI come from the germline V gene. The CDR3 totals 19 residues. The chain's CDR3 is CASSRNAAGQGPSYNEQFF. The CDR3 DNA sequence: TGTGCCAGCTCAAGAAACGCCGCCGGACAGGGGCCCTCCTACAATGAGCAGTTCTTC.

This clone was detected only once. The chain has TRBV6-6 and TRBJ2-2, with TRBD1 as a possible D gene (6 bases). V was shortened by 5 bases and J by 5 bases, with 12 bases between the two germline ends. In germline, CDR1 is MNHNY, CDR2 SVGAGI (reference sequence). The CDR3 runs to 14 residues. The CDR3 sequence is CASSLRGETGELFF. The DNA of the CDR3 is TGTGCCAGCAGTCTCAGGGGAGAGACCGGGGAGCTGTTTTTT.

The chain links TRBV2 to TRBJ1-5, with D possibly matching TRBD1 (5 bases). Trimming cost V 8 bases and J 3 bases, with 14 bases left between them. From germline, CDR1 is SNHLY and CDR2 FYNNEI. The length of the CDR3 is 14 residues. CDR3 in DNA: TGTGCCAGCTTTCCAGGGCCTTCCAATCAGCCCCAGCATTTT. Amino acid sequence: CASFPGPSNQPQHF.

J is TRBJ2-7 and V is TRBV10-3; 9 positions agree with TRBD2. This CDR3 comprises 13 residues. With V trimmed by 7 bases and J by 7 bases, 8 bases remained unmatched. The germline CDR1 and CDR2 sequences are ENHRY and SYGVKD. CDR3 coding DNA: TGTGCCATCACTATAGCGGGAGCTGGGGAGCAGTACTTC. Translating it yields CAITIAGAGEQYF.

The rearrangement uses TRBV21-1 and TRBJ2-2; TRBD1 was called by the table and not checked on the DNA. TRBV21-1 is classified as a pseudogene. This CDR3 has 19 residues. CDR3 bases: TGTGCCAGCAGCAACGCCGCCGCGGGACAGGGGGCGAACACCGGGGAGCTGTTTTTT. Translation: CASSNAAAGQGANTGELFF.

This rearrangement joins TRBV7-9 to TRBJ2-1; D remains unclear. The V gene lost 3 bases and the J gene lost 0 bases, with 9 bases spanning the gap. Germline CDR1 SEHNR, CDR2 FQNEAQ (reference sequence). The CDR3 length is 15 residues. The CDR3 sequence: CASSFTVRSYNEQFF. For the CDR3, the DNA is TGTGCCAGCAGCTTTACTGTCCGCTCCTACAATGAGCAGTTCTTC. The full variable domain, with the rest looked up from reference TRBV7-9 and TRBJ2-1, is DTGVSQNPRHKITKRGQNVTFRCDPISEHNRLYWYRQTLGQGPEFLTYFQNEAQLEKSRLLSDRFSAERPKGSFSTLEIQRTEQGDSAMYLCASSFTVRSYNEQFFGPGTRLTVL.

This clone was counted only a few times. The chain recombines TRBV28 with TRBJ1-5, with D uncertain. Trimming left V 6 bases short and J 4 bases short, with 19 bases between. Germline lookup yields CDR1 MDHEN and CDR2 SYDVKM. The CDR3 contains 16 residues. As DNA, the CDR3 is TGTGCCAGCAGCCATCCCCCCGGCGGCTCAAATCAGCCCCAGCATTTT. Its protein product is CASSHPPGGSNQPQHF.

CDR3 sequence (DNA): TGCGCCAGCAGTGAGCCACAGGGGGACGAGCAGTACTTC. Translated: CASSEPQGDEQYF. This sequence joins TRBV10-1 and TRBJ2-7, with 8 bases lining up with TRBD1. The CDR3 totals 13 residues. Losses at the gene ends were 2 bases for V and 5 bases for J; bases not matched to a gene: 2. Germline-derived CDR1 and CDR2 are WNHNN and SYGVQD (reference sequence).

The chain carries TRBV4-1 and TRBJ2-7; D not certain. V gave up 4 bases and J gave up 2 bases, with 15 bases separating them. Per germline, CDR1 MGHRA and CDR2 YSYEKL. The CDR3 loop spans 15 amino acids. This CDR3 reads CASSLMTGPPYEQYF. The CDR3 DNA reads as TGCGCCAGCAGCCTGATGACGGGTCCACCCTACGAGCAGTACTTC.

This clone occurred a few times. This chain joins TRBV5-1 and TRBJ2-5; TRBD1 is a possible D gene (6 bases). The germline CDR1 and CDR2 sequences are SGHRS and YFSETQ. CDR3 length: 13 amino acids. Trimming removed 4 bases at V and 1 base at J, with 8 bases between. The CDR3 here is CASSLGAQETQYF. The DNA of the CDR3 is TGCGCCAGCAGCCTGGGGGCCCAAGAGACCCAGTACTTC.

This sequence joins TRBV19 and TRBJ1-5; D may be TRBD1 (6 bases). The CDR3 is 14 residues long. With 7 bases removed from V and 0 bases from J, the gap between germline ends came to 10 bases. The germline V gene has CDR1 LNHDA and CDR2 SQIVND (reference sequence). CDR3 bases: TGTGCCAGTAAGGGGGATTTTAGCAATCAGCCCCAGCATTTT. This sequence encodes CASKGDFSNQPQHF.

The chain links TRBV7-2 to TRBJ2-5; TRBD2 aligns across 7 bases. The germline CDR1 and CDR2 sequences are SGHTA and FQGNSA. This CDR3 has 15 residues. The V and J ends lost 1 base and 5 bases, in that order; junction bases with no gene match: 7. CDR3 amino acids: CASSLVLRGGETQYF. DNA for the CDR3: TGTGCCAGCAGCTTAGTCTTACGCGGGGGTGAGACCCAGTACTTC.

The rearrangement uses TRBV5-1 and TRBJ2-3; the D is unclear. The CDR3 loop spans 15 amino acids. Germline V gives CDR1 SGHRS, CDR2 YFSETQ. V was trimmed by 0 bases and J by 6 bases, leaving 14 bases between them. The CDR3 bases are TGCGCCAGCAGCTTGGACGGCTTAGCAGCGGATACGCAGTATTTT. Translating gives CASSLDGLAADTQYF.

J is TRBJ2-1 and V is TRBV5-1; 10 bases are a match to TRBD1. CDR3 size: 12 residues. V lost 4 bases to trimming and J lost 12 bases; unmatched junction nucleotides: 4. The germline CDR1 and CDR2 sequences are SGHRS and YFSETQ. CDR3 region: CASSGDRGPQFF. DNA for the CDR3: TGCGCCAGCAGCGGAGACAGGGGGCCGCAGTTCTTC. Drawing the rest from reference TRBV5-1 and TRBJ2-1, the complete variable domain is KAGVTQTPRYLIKTRGQQVTLSCSPISGHRSVSWYQQTPGQGLQFLFEYFSETQRNKGNFPGRFSGRQFSNSRSEMNVSTLELGDSALYLCASSGDRGPQFFGPGTRLTVL.

The rearrangement links TRBV18 to TRBJ1-2; D possibly corresponds to TRBD1 (5 bases). The CDR3 consists of 16 residues. CDR1 and CDR2 from the germline V gene are KGHSH and LQKENI. The V and J ends lost 3 bases and 7 bases respectively, with 21 bases between them. CDR3 coding DNA: TGTGCCAGCTCACCCGAGGGCGGGGCCCCAGCCCCTGGCTACACCTTC. As protein: CASSPEGGAPAPGYTF.

The chain links TRBV18 to TRBJ2-7; 7 bases are shared with TRBD1. With 2 bases clipped from V and 3 bases from J, the junction kept 7 bases outside the gene matches. CDR1 is KGHSH and CDR2 is LQKENI in the germline V gene. This CDR3 comprises 15 residues. The CDR3 coding sequence is TGTGCCAGCTCACCATATCGGGACAGCCTCTACGAGCAGTACTTC. It codes for CASSPYRDSLYEQYF.

V is TRBV28 and J is TRBJ1-6; the D is unclear. Deletions cut 7 bases from V and 6 bases from J, with 13 bases between. The CDR3 is 14 amino acids. Germline CDR1 MDHEN, CDR2 SYDVKM. As DNA, the CDR3 is TGTGCCAGCAACCCTGGGAGTTCTAATTCACCCCTCCACTTT. It translates to CASNPGSSNSPLHF.

The J gene is TRBJ2-7, the V gene TRBV14, with TRBD1 as a possible D gene (6 bases). The germline V gene has CDR1 SGHDN and CDR2 FVKESK. Trimming shortened V by 4 bases and J by 6 bases, and 13 bases separated the two germline ends. This CDR3 has 13 amino acids. The DNA for the CDR3 is TGTGCCAGCAGCCTTACCACAGGGACCGAGCAGTACTTC. Protein sequence: CASSLTTGTEQYF.

This clone turned up a few times. The chain couples TRBV27 to TRBJ2-3, with 7 bases fitting TRBD2. The CDR3 covers 15 residues. The V and J ends lost 3 bases and 3 bases, in that order; junction bases with no gene match: 6. The germline CDR1 and CDR2 sequences are MNHEY and SMNVEV (reference sequence). CDR3 nucleotide sequence: TGTGCCAGCAGTTTGAACCAGCGGGGAACAGATACGCAGTATTTT. This translates into CASSLNQRGTDTQYF.

V and J are TRBV5-1 and TRBJ2-3; possible D gene TRBD2, 6 bases. The CDR3 runs 14 residues. CDR1 is SGHRS and CDR2 is YFSETQ in the germline V gene. With 0 bases removed from V and 5 bases from J, the gap between germline ends came to 10 bases. The CDR3 protein is CASSLGGAGDTQYF. As DNA, the CDR3 is TGCGCCAGCAGCTTGGGGGGAGCGGGAGATACGCAGTATTTT.